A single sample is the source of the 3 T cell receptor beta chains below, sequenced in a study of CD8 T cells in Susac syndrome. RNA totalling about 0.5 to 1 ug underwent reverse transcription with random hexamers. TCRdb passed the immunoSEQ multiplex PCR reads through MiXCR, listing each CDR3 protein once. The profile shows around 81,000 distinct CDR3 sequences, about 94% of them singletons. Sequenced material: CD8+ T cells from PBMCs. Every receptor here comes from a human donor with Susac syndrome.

The CDR3 bases are TGTGCCAGCAGTTTTATGGTACTAGCGGGAGTCTATGAGCAGTACTTC. This translates into CASSFMVLAGVYEQYF. The chain has TRBV27 and TRBJ2-7, with 11 nucleotides matching TRBD2. V lost 3 bases to trimming and J lost 7 bases; unmatched junction nucleotides: 11. From germline, CDR1 is MNHEY and CDR2 SMNVEV (reference sequence). The CDR3 has 16 residues.

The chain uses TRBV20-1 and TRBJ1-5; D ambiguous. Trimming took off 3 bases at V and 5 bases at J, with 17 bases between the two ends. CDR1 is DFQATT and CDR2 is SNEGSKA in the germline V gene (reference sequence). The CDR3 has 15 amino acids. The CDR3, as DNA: TGCAGTGCTAGTGAGCTTACCTCGGACGATCAGCCCCAGCATTTT. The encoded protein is CSASELTSDDQPQHF.

The CDR3 DNA reads as TGTGCCAGCAGTTTGGGGGTGAGGACTGAAGCTTTCTTT. Encoded protein: CASSLGVRTEAFF. The chain joins TRBV12-3 or TRBV12-4 to TRBJ1-1; possibly TRBD1 for D (5 bases). V was clipped by 3 bases and J by 5 bases, with 10 bases between them. This CDR3 region has 13 residues.